A single sample gave rise to the 3 T cell receptor beta chains below, sequenced in a study of blood T cells in healthy people across ages. It was with a sample-barcoded 5' primer and a J-beta primer mix that a second PCR of roughly 7 to 11 cycles was run. MiXCR, run by TCRdb on the 5' RACE reads, gives a single entry per CDR3 protein. The sample has about 1,500,000 distinct CDR3 sequences; 35% to 45% are singletons. The sequenced sample consisted of blood. These receptors were obtained from a woman aged 18-29 years in good health.

V gene TRBV10-3 combines with J gene TRBJ2-7; D unresolved. Between the trimmed V and J ends, which lost 3 bases and 5 bases, there was a span of 23 bases. Germline CDR1 reads ENHRY; CDR2 reads SYGVKD. The CDR3 length is 17 residues. CDR3 nucleotides: TGTGCCATCAGTGACGGCAATAGGGCAGGCCTAACCGACGAGCAGTACTTC. The encoded protein is CAISDGNRAGLTDEQYF.

This clonotype has at least ten counts. The chain recombines TRBV7-2 with TRBJ2-1, with unresolved D. Germline V CDR1 and CDR2: SGHTA, FQGNSA. The CDR3 sequence is 12 residues long. Trimming took 0 bases from V and 9 from J, leaving 6 bases between them. Here the CDR3 reads CASSLAWGEQFF. CDR3 DNA: TGTGCCAGCAGCTTAGCGTGGGGTGAGCAGTTCTTC.

The chain couples TRBV10-3 to TRBJ2-7, with 7 positions matching TRBD1. The V gene end was trimmed by 0 bases and the J gene end by 3 bases; junction bases not matched to a gene: 2. In germline, CDR1 is ENHRY, CDR2 SYGVKD. The CDR3 has 14 amino acids. In DNA form, the CDR3 reads TGTGCCATCAGTGAGTCAAGACAGGGCTACGAGCAGTACTTC. This sequence encodes CAISESRQGYEQYF.